This record looks at one T cell receptor (beta chain) sequence and its context. The antigen is unknown. A read error may account for a junction end that differs from germline. Different DNA sequences within this sample yield the same CDR3. CDR3 length: 13 amino acids. The germline V gene has CDR1 MNHEY and CDR2 SMNVEV (reference sequence). The data were taken from a study of lymphopenia after photon versus proton radiotherapy. Study-level points and caveats: After lymphocyte nadir, photon-treated repertoires showed oligoclonal expansion, especially CD8+ Temra. Photon-treated patients lost naive T cells and TCR diversity; proton-treated stayed stable. Larger post-nadir TCR diversity loss correlated inversely with survival in deceased patients. Survival link was tested only in deceased patients; proton benefit remains a possibility.

Measured with immunoSEQ multiplex PCR; TCRdb has only the in-frame clones, and not every one. Of 53,000 or so clones listed, around 80% are singletons. The sequence was collected from a man aged 45-60 years with gastric cancer. The chain employs TRBV27 and TRBJ2-7; perhaps D is TRBD1 or TRBD2 (6 bases each). The material was peripheral blood, obtained from a patient treated with photon-based radiotherapy. The CDR3 DNA is TGTGCCAGCAGTTTTCTCGGGGGCTACGAGCAGTATTTC. This codes for CASSFLGGYEQYF.